A selection of T cell receptor beta chains follows, all from one sample in a study of identical twins. TCRdb used MiXCR to reprocess the 5' RACE reads, holding one entry per CDR3 protein. The sample lists more than 650,000 distinct CDR3 sequences, less than 7% occurring once. Specimen: naive T cells sorted from blood. The source is a man aged 18 to 30 in good health. CDR3s include the opening cysteine and the closing phenylalanine or tryptophan. A D gene is named only where the DNA matches it firmly. The listing skips clone size in some rows; elsewhere it reads once, few, many or a size class.

CDR3nt	CDR3aa	v_gene	d_gene	abundance	j_gene
TGTGCCAGCAGCGCTCTAGCGGGAGTAAACGATGAGCAGTTCTTC	CASSALAGVNDEQFF	TRBV11-3	TRBD2	.	TRBJ2-1
TGTGCCAGCAGCCAAGGGGAGAGGACTAGCGGGAGGGGTGAGCAGTTCTTC	CASSQGERTSGRGEQFF	TRBV4-2	TRBD2	.	TRBJ2-1
TGTGCCAGCAGACCCGGGAGCCTCACCAATGAGCAGTTCTTC	CASRPGSLTNEQFF	TRBV12-3/TRBV12-4	.	many	TRBJ2-1
TGCGCCAGCAGCTTCCCTAGCAGATACTACAATGAGCAGTTCTTC	CASSFPSRYYNEQFF	TRBV5-1	.	few	TRBJ2-1
TGTGCCAGCCGATACTCTAGCGGGAGAGATTACGAGCAGTACTTC	CASRYSSGRDYEQYF	TRBV2	TRBD2	.	TRBJ2-7
TGTGCCAGCAGAACCAGCGGACTAGCTGGGGGCGCAGATACGCAGTATTTT	CASRTSGLAGGADTQYF	TRBV6-1	TRBD2	.	TRBJ2-3
TGTGCCAGCAGCGTAAAGCTTGGAGGGCCAGGCTCCTACGAGCAGTACTTC	CASSVKLGGPGSYEQYF	TRBV6-1	.	few	TRBJ2-7
TGTGCCAGCAGCTGGAGCTCGGGACAGGGAAACTACGAGCAGTACTTC	CASSWSSGQGNYEQYF	TRBV7-6	TRBD1	few	TRBJ2-7
TGTGCCAGCAGCTTAGTACAGGCCGGGTCTGGAAACACCATATATTTT	CASSLVQAGSGNTIYF	TRBV11-2	.	.	TRBJ1-3
TGCAGTGCTCAGATCTCTAGCGGGATCAGGGCCGGGGAGCTGTTTTTT	CSAQISSGIRAGELFF	TRBV20-1	TRBD2	few	TRBJ2-2
TGCGCCAGCAGCCATTTACGGTCCTACGAGCAGTACTTC	CASSHLRSYEQYF	TRBV4-1	.	few	TRBJ2-7